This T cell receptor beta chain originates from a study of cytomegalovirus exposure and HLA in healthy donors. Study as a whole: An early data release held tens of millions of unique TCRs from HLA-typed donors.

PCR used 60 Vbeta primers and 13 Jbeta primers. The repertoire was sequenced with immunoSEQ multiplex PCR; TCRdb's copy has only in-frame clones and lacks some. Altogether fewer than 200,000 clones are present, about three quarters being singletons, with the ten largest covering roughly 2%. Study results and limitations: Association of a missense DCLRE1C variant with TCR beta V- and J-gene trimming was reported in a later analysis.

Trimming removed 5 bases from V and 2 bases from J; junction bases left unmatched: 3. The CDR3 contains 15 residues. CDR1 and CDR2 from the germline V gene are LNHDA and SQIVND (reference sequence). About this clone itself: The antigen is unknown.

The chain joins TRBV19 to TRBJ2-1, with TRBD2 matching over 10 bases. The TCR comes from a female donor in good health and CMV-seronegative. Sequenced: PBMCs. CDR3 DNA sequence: TGTGCCAGTAGTGCCCTAGCGGGAGCCTACAATGAGCAGTTCTTC. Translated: CASSALAGAYNEQFF.